The 12 T cell receptor beta chains reported below all come from one sample, sequenced in a study of STAT3 mutations in large granular lymphocyte leukemia. Broader study findings: Every T-LGLL patient had at least one immunodominant TCRbeta clonotype.

Using immunoSEQ multiplex PCR, the repertoire was profiled, and TCRdb retains in-frame clones only, with some absent. This table holds some 5,400 clones, 90% to 95% found once. The antigens of these receptors remain unknown. The specimen sequenced was peripheral blood mononuclear cells. These receptors were obtained from a man aged 55 to 70 with T-cell large granular lymphocyte leukemia. Some clones in this sample may be carry-over from other donors' samples.

The chain employs TRBV27 and TRBJ2-1, with 10 nucleotides matching TRBD2. V shed 1 base and J 5 bases; nucleotides not matched to a gene: 5. The germline V gene has CDR1 MNHEY and CDR2 SMNVEV (reference sequence). The CDR3 sequence is 16 residues long. CDR3 amino acids: CASSLWASGSHNEQFF. The CDR3 region has the DNA TGTGCCAGCAGTTTATGGGCTAGCGGGAGCCACAATGAGCAGTTCTTC.

The chain has TRBV30 and TRBJ1-1; the match to TRBD1 covers 9 bases. V shed 1 base and J 11 bases; nucleotides not matched to a gene: 5. The germline V gene encodes CDR1 GTSNPN and CDR2 SVGIG (reference sequence). The CDR3 is 12 residues long. CDR3 bases: TGTGCCTGGAGTGACAGGGGGCTTGTGGCTTTCTTT. This gives the protein CAWSDRGLVAFF.

This chain connects TRBV27 to TRBJ2-1; 14 nucleotides line up with TRBD2. This CDR3 spans 15 amino acids. Germline CDR1 is MNHEY and CDR2 is SMNVEV (reference sequence). J gave up 8 bases and V 7 bases, and 7 bases lay outside the gene matches. The CDR3 DNA is TGTGCCAGCAATACGGGACTAGCGGGAGCCGATGAGCAGTTCTTC. Its translation: CASNTGLAGADEQFF.

CDR3 in amino acids: CSVEIRGASYEQYF. CDR3 DNA sequence: TGCAGCGTTGAAATCAGGGGGGCCTCCTACGAGCAGTACTTC. J is TRBJ2-7 and V is TRBV29-1, with D possibly matching TRBD1 (7 bases). This CDR3 is 14 amino acids long. V was pared by 2 bases and J by 0 bases, with 11 bases between. The germline CDR1 and CDR2 sequences are SQVTM and ANQGSEA.

The chain combines TRBV7-9 with TRBJ1-2; 7 bases are a match to TRBD1. Germline V gene lookup returns CDR1 SEHNR and CDR2 FQNEAQ (reference sequence). Losses at the gene ends were 4 bases for V and 8 bases for J; bases not matched to a gene: 7. This CDR3 comprises 13 residues. The CDR3 nucleotides read TGTGCCAGCAGCTCCTCCGGGACAGACGGCTACACCTTC. Encoded protein: CASSSSGTDGYTF.

The chain employs TRBV6-1 and TRBJ2-7; 11 nucleotides line up with TRBD1. Trimming cost V 6 bases and J 3 bases; bases outside gene matches: 4. Germline V gene sequence: CDR1 MNHNS, CDR2 SASEGT. The CDR3 runs to 14 residues. This chain's CDR3 is CASSAGTGGYEQYF. The CDR3 bases are TGTGCCAGCAGCGCCGGGACAGGGGGCTACGAGCAGTACTTC.

This sequence joins TRBV5-4 and TRBJ2-7; D is unresolved. The CDR3 is 14 amino acids. Per the germline V gene, CDR1 is SGHNT and CDR2 is YYREEE (reference sequence). Trimming cost V 2 bases and J 3 bases, with 12 bases left between them. CDR3 nucleotide sequence: TGTGCCAGCAGCTTCTTTGGCAAGGACTACGAGCAGTACTTC. Translating it yields CASSFFGKDYEQYF.

This chain joins TRBV5-1 and TRBJ2-6; tentatively, D is TRBD1 or TRBD2 (5 bases each). Trimming left V 0 bases short and J 2 bases short, with 6 bases between. Germline values: CDR1 SGHRS, CDR2 YFSETQ. The CDR3 runs to 15 residues. The CDR3 sequence: CASSLEGPGANVLTF. The CDR3 nucleotides are TGCGCCAGCAGCTTGGAGGGACCTGGGGCCAACGTCCTGACTTTC.

The CDR3: CASRRGDYGYTF. The CDR3 coding sequence is TGTGCCAGCAGGAGGGGAGACTATGGCTACACCTTC. V and J are TRBV27 and TRBJ1-2; D may be TRBD1 (5 bases). V was cut by 6 bases and J by 3 bases, with 8 bases left in between. Germline V gives CDR1 MNHEY, CDR2 SMNVEV (reference sequence). The CDR3 has 12 amino acids.

The chain joins TRBV9 to TRBJ2-7, with 8 nucleotides matching TRBD2. The junction had 5 bases not matched to a gene; V was cut back by 0 bases and J by 3 bases. CDR1 SGDLS and CDR2 YYNGEE come from the germline V gene. The CDR3 consists of 15 residues. The CDR3 DNA sequence: TGTGCCAGCAGCGTAGCTGGTCTAGCGGGCTACGAGCAGTACTTC. Translation gives CASSVAGLAGYEQYF.

This clone turned up a few times. This rearrangement joins TRBV7-9 to TRBJ2-7, with D uncertain. Trimming took 2 bases from V and 4 from J, leaving 6 bases between them. The CDR3 is 12 amino acids. Germline lookup yields CDR1 SEHNR and CDR2 FQNEAQ (reference sequence). CDR3: CASSLTRYEQYF. The CDR3 DNA reads as TGTGCCAGCAGCTTAACACGATACGAGCAGTACTTC.

The genes are TRBV6-6 and TRBJ2-7; 9 positions match TRBD1. Germline CDR1 is MNHNY and CDR2 is SVGAGI (reference sequence). The CDR3 is 14 residues long. Trimming cost V 6 bases and J 4 bases; bases outside gene matches: 7. CDR3 region: CASSPQQGAYEQYF. DNA of the CDR3: TGTGCCAGCAGCCCCCAACAGGGGGCGTACGAGCAGTACTTC.